The rows below give T cell receptor beta chains drawn from one sample of a study of cytomegalovirus exposure and HLA in healthy donors. Produced via immunoSEQ multiplex PCR; TCRdb's table is partial and in-frame only. Altogether about 160,000 clones are present, 70% to 90% being singletons, with the ten largest covering about 2.4%. The sample taken for sequencing was PBMCs. The receptors stem from a male donor in good health and CMV-seronegative. Both conserved end residues are part of each CDR3. Each record gives: J gene, D gene, V gene, clone size, CDR3 protein, CDR3 DNA. D genes are given only for firm matches. A clone size is listed for some rows: how often the clone was seen (once, few, many), or a class if it is expanded.

>TRBJ2-3|TRBD2|TRBV6-1|.
CASSETASGRADTQYF
TGTGCCAGCAGTGAAACAGCTAGCGGGAGAGCAGATACGCAGTATTTT
>TRBJ2-5|.|TRBV10-3|.
CAISDGETQYF
TGTGCCATCAGTGACGGAGAGACCCAGTACTTC
>TRBJ2-1|TRBD2|TRBV9|.
CASSKRSGGGYNEQFF
TGTGCCAGCAGCAAAAGGAGCGGGGGGGGTTACAATGAGCAGTTCTTC
>TRBJ2-1|.|TRBV29-1|.
CSVEGGRERSNEQFF
TGCAGCGTTGAAGGGGGGCGGGAGCGATCCAATGAGCAGTTCTTC
>TRBJ1-5|TRBD1|TRBV6-6|.
CASRPRTGSNRPQHF
TGTGCCAGCAGGCCTCGGACAGGTAGCAATCGGCCCCAGCATTTT
>TRBJ2-7|.|TRBV6-5|medium-sized
CASSQPSEGEQYF
TGTGCCAGCAGTCAACCCAGTGAGGGCGAGCAGTACTTC
>TRBJ1-2|TRBD1|TRBV28|.
CASSEPSGGAHYGYTF
TGTGCCAGCAGTGAGCCTTCAGGGGGCGCTCACTATGGCTACACCTTC
>TRBJ2-7|.|TRBV6-1|.
CASSPNAYEQYF
TGTGCCAGCAGTCCGAACGCGTACGAGCAGTACTTC
>TRBJ1-1|.|TRBV19|.
CASSISGERVEAFF
TGTGCCAGTAGTATCTCGGGGGAACGCGTTGAAGCTTTCTTT
>TRBJ2-7|.|TRBV19|.
CASSILGASSDEQYF
TGTGCCAGTAGTATACTGGGGGCTAGCAGCGACGAGCAGTACTTC
>TRBJ2-6|TRBD1|TRBV2|once
CAKGAPVGANVLTF
TGTGCCAAGGGGGCGCCGGTGGGGGCCAACGTCCTGACTTTC
>TRBJ1-1|TRBD1|TRBV7-2|.
CASRSRGQGAVAFF
TGTGCCAGCAGAAGCCGGGGACAGGGGGCCGTAGCTTTCTTT
>TRBJ2-7|TRBD2|TRBV4-3|.
CASSQAPRGAGGAYEQYF
TGCGCCAGCAGCCAAGCCCCAAGGGGAGCGGGAGGGGCCTACGAGCAGTACTTC
>TRBJ2-2|.|TRBV5-5|few
CASSLRPGIVGELFF
TGTGCCAGCAGTTTGAGGCCGGGGATTGTCGGGGAGCTGTTTTTT
>TRBJ1-1|TRBD1|TRBV6-5|few
CASSFGQGGTEAFF
TGTGCCAGCAGTTTCGGACAGGGTGGAACTGAAGCTTTCTTT
>TRBJ1-2|.|TRBV6-6|.
CASTLTVYYGYTF
TGTGCCAGCACTTTGACAGTTTACTATGGCTACACCTTC
>TRBJ2-5|.|TRBV2|.
CASSGQLIQETQYF
TGTGCCAGCAGCGGACAGCTAATACAAGAGACCCAGTACTTC
>TRBJ2-6|TRBD1|TRBV4-3|.
CASSGTGGFSGANVLTF
TGCGCCAGCTCCGGGACAGGGGGATTTTCTGGGGCCAACGTCCTGACTTTC
>TRBJ2-7|.|TRBV14|.
CASSQAGSSPYEQYF
TGTGCCAGCAGCCAGGCGGGATCAAGCCCCTACGAGCAGTACTTC
>TRBJ1-3|TRBD1|TRBV7-9|.
CASSLGRTGADTIYF
TGTGCCAGCAGCTTGGGACGGACAGGGGCTGACACCATATATTTT
>TRBJ1-5|.|TRBV9|.
CASSSGLSNQPQHF
TGTGCCAGCAGCTCGGGACTTTCCAATCAGCCCCAGCATTTT
>TRBJ2-3|.|TRBV2|.
CASRKRGGHSTDTQYF
TGTGCCAGCAGGAAAAGGGGCGGTCACAGCACAGATACGCAGTATTTT